Listed below are T cell receptor beta chains from one sample, sequenced in a study of blood T cells in healthy people across ages. MiXCR, run by TCRdb on the 5' RACE reads, gives a single entry per CDR3 protein. The table has some 1,000,000 distinct CDR3 sequences, around 25% seen once; the top ten hold about 0.69%. This same sample was also part of a study on T cells of mothers and their children.

The specimen sequenced was blood. Receptors originate from a girl aged 2-10 years in good health. Each CDR3 is given with its conserved first and last residue. D genes are given only for firm matches. Not every row has a clone size; where given, it reads once, few, many or a size class.

12	.	TRBV18	TRBJ1-1	TRBD1	TGTGCCAGCTCACCATTCAGGGGGGAAGCTTTCTTT	CASSPFRGEAFF
15	few	TRBV6-4	TRBJ2-1	TRBD2	TGTGCCAGCAGGCACGGACTAGCGGGAGATAGTGAGCAGTTCTTC	CASRHGLAGDSEQFF
15	many	TRBV7-3	TRBJ2-5	TRBD2	TGTGCCAGCAGCTTATTAGCGGGGGACAGAGAGACCCAGTACTTC	CASSLLAGDRETQYF
14	.	TRBV6-1	TRBJ1-5	TRBD1	TGTGCCAGCAGCCCACAGGGGAGGCATCAGCCCCAGCATTTT	CASSPQGRHQPQHF
19	.	TRBV21-1	TRBJ2-6	.	TGTGCCAGCACCTGGACCGGACAGGCACGCTACTCTGGGGCCAACGTCCTGACTTTC	CASTWTGQARYSGANVLTF
12	few	TRBV7-9	TRBJ1-4	.	TGTGCCAGCAGCTTAGCGTCGGGCAAACTGTTTTTT	CASSLASGKLFF
16	.	TRBV5-1	TRBJ1-6	.	TGCGCCAGCAGCTTGGTTTCGGCAGGCAACTATTCACCCCTCCACTTT	CASSLVSAGNYSPLHF
12	few	TRBV29-1	TRBJ1-3	.	TGCAGCGCCGAGGAGACTGGAAACACCATATATTTT	CSAEETGNTIYF
13	few	TRBV28	TRBJ1-4	.	TGTGCCACAAAAGGAGGGGAGAGTGTAAAACTGTTTTTT	CATKGGESVKLFF
13	few	TRBV2	TRBJ2-6	.	TGTGCCAGCAGTGAATCTCGGGCCAACGTCCTGACTTTC	CASSESRANVLTF
11	.	TRBV29-1	TRBJ2-5	.	TGCAGCGCCGAGCACTTAGGGGAGCAGTACTTC	CSAEHLGEQYF
15	.	TRBV7-2	TRBJ2-4	TRBD1	TGTGCCAGCGGTCGCCAGGGGGAGTCTAGAAACATTCAGTACTTC	CASGRQGESRNIQYF
14	few	TRBV20-1	TRBJ1-2	.	TGCAGTGCTAGAGATGGTCACATTAACTATGGCTACACCTTC	CSARDGHINYGYTF
14	.	TRBV2	TRBJ2-1	.	TGTGCCAGCAGTGATTGGGGCGAGTACAATGAGCAGTTCTTC	CASSDWGEYNEQFF
13	few	TRBV20-1	TRBJ2-7	.	TGCAGTGTGGGGGCTAGTGAGGGTTACGAGCAGTACTTC	CSVGASEGYEQYF
15	.	TRBV28	TRBJ2-5	TRBD1	TGTGCCAGCAGTCTACAGGGGGCATCTCAAGAGACCCAGTACTTC	CASSLQGASQETQYF
16	.	TRBV11-2	TRBJ2-5	.	TGTGCCAGCAGCTTAGTGCGTCTGGGCCCCCAAGAGACCCAGTACTTC	CASSLVRLGPQETQYF